The rows below give T cell receptor beta chains drawn from one sample of a study of blood T cells in healthy people across ages. TCRdb re-analysed the 5' RACE reads in MiXCR, keeping a single row per CDR3 protein. Of around 1,700,000 distinct CDR3 sequences in the sample, roughly 27% were seen once. The source material was blood. The receptors originated from a woman aged 30 to 39 in good health. CDR3s include the opening cysteine and the closing phenylalanine or tryptophan. Each record gives: J gene, CDR3 length, clone size, V gene, CDR3 protein. A clone size is listed for some rows: how often the clone was seen (once, few, many), or a class if it is expanded.

J: TRBJ2-1; length: 13; size: .; V: TRBV6-1; CDR3: CASSPSWLDEQFF
J: TRBJ2-1; length: 14; size: many; V: TRBV20-1; CDR3: CSASSPATYNEQFF
J: TRBJ1-2; length: 14; size: few; V: TRBV24-1; CDR3: CATSAAGTGYGYTF
J: TRBJ2-5; length: 18; size: few; V: TRBV28; CDR3: CASSLYSYDPGGPETQYF
J: TRBJ1-4; length: 14; size: few; V: TRBV20-1; CDR3: CSAAQGTTNEKLFF
J: TRBJ2-1; length: 16; size: few; V: TRBV12-3/TRBV12-4; CDR3: CASSFTGTSGSNEQFF
J: TRBJ2-1; length: 15; size: few; V: TRBV27; CDR3: CASSSTSGSSNEQFF
J: TRBJ2-1; length: 14; size: many; V: TRBV20-1; CDR3: CSAPGPSSYNEQFF
J: TRBJ2-1; length: 14; size: .; V: TRBV7-9; CDR3: CASSLWTEYNEQFF
J: TRBJ2-7; length: 15; size: .; V: TRBV20-1; CDR3: CSTAPPDGTYNEQYF
J: TRBJ1-2; length: 16; size: .; V: TRBV5-5; CDR3: CASSLMIGGDYYGYTF
J: TRBJ2-5; length: 12; size: .; V: TRBV7-9; CDR3: CASSSLVETQYF
J: TRBJ2-7; length: 13; size: .; V: TRBV3-1; CDR3: CASSFAITYEQYF
J: TRBJ1-5; length: 10; size: few; V: TRBV6-1; CDR3: CASGGQSEHF
J: TRBJ1-2; length: 16; size: .; V: TRBV7-2; CDR3: CASSPGASSKLYGYTF
J: TRBJ2-3; length: 16; size: few; V: TRBV20-1; CDR3: CSAGGGDYEPTDTQYF
J: TRBJ1-2; length: 15; size: few; V: TRBV20-1; CDR3: CSAYLPAGDDYGYTF
J: TRBJ2-5; length: 17; size: .; V: TRBV5-1; CDR3: CASSRGRASGDTETQYF
J: TRBJ2-7; length: 21; size: few; V: TRBV21-1; CDR3: CASSNPGTSGKAPRASCEQYF
J: .; length: 15; size: .; V: TRBV27; CDR3: CASSLIASSYNEQYF
J: TRBJ2-3; length: 15; size: few; V: TRBV20-1; CDR3: CSARDSGEVTDTQYF
J: TRBJ1-4; length: 15; size: .; V: TRBV28; CDR3: CASSRDASTGEKLFF
J: TRBJ2-7; length: 17; size: many; V: TRBV12-3/TRBV12-4; CDR3: CASSPGLAGSLSYEQYF
J: TRBJ2-5; length: 15; size: .; V: TRBV5-1; CDR3: CASREQGQDQETQYF
J: TRBJ2-5; length: 17; size: .; V: TRBV4-2; CDR3: CASSPQAGGGAQGTQYF
J: TRBJ1-4; length: 15; size: .; V: TRBV2; CDR3: CASSTTGAPLGKLFF
J: TRBJ2-5; length: 14; size: .; V: TRBV9; CDR3: CASSATTRGETQYF
J: TRBJ2-1; length: 15; size: .; V: TRBV3-1; CDR3: CASRSDRGSYNEQFF
J: TRBJ2-7; length: 15; size: .; V: TRBV15; CDR3: CATSRVGGDAYEQYF
J: TRBJ2-3; length: 17; size: .; V: TRBV9; CDR3: CASSPRYAGSSTDTQYF
J: TRBJ2-5; length: 15; size: many; V: TRBV6-5; CDR3: CASTPQSGDQETQYF
J: TRBJ2-3; length: 13; size: .; V: TRBV7-2; CDR3: CASSLMSGDTQYF
J: TRBJ1-2; length: 16; size: few; V: TRBV7-2; CDR3: CASSLTLSGSNYGYTF
J: TRBJ1-2; length: 17; size: .; V: TRBV4-1; CDR3: CASSQGNPTRSFYGYTF
J: TRBJ2-1; length: 13; size: few; V: TRBV24-1; CDR3: CATRGAAVDGQFF
J: TRBJ1-1; length: 10; size: .; V: TRBV2; CDR3: CASMYTEAFF
J: TRBJ1-1; length: 14; size: .; V: TRBV2; CDR3: CASSVTGGHTEAFF
J: TRBJ2-4; length: 16; size: .; V: TRBV13; CDR3: CASSLRKPGAKNIQYF
J: TRBJ1-1; length: 16; size: once; V: TRBV7-9; CDR3: CASSLAYDRMNTEAFF
J: TRBJ1-1; length: 14; size: .; V: TRBV4-1; CDR3: CASSRVDSHNEAFF
J: TRBJ2-4; length: 14; size: .; V: TRBV6-2/TRBV6-3; CDR3: CASKDYRGSDERYF
J: TRBJ1-2; length: 12; size: .; V: TRBV6-4; CDR3: CASSDETYGYTF
J: TRBJ2-1; length: 14; size: many; V: TRBV28; CDR3: CASSSHSSYNEQFF
J: TRBJ2-7; length: 15; size: .; V: TRBV7-9; CDR3: CASSLGAGGPVEQYF
J: TRBJ1-4; length: 16; size: .; V: TRBV30; CDR3: CAWSGGGLATNEKLFF
J: TRBJ1-1; length: 13; size: .; V: TRBV2; CDR3: CASQLEGRTEAFF
J: TRBJ2-1; length: 13; size: many; V: TRBV20-1; CDR3: CSAPRAHGNEQFF
J: TRBJ2-7; length: 15; size: many; V: TRBV29-1; CDR3: CSVVGTSGGFYEQYF